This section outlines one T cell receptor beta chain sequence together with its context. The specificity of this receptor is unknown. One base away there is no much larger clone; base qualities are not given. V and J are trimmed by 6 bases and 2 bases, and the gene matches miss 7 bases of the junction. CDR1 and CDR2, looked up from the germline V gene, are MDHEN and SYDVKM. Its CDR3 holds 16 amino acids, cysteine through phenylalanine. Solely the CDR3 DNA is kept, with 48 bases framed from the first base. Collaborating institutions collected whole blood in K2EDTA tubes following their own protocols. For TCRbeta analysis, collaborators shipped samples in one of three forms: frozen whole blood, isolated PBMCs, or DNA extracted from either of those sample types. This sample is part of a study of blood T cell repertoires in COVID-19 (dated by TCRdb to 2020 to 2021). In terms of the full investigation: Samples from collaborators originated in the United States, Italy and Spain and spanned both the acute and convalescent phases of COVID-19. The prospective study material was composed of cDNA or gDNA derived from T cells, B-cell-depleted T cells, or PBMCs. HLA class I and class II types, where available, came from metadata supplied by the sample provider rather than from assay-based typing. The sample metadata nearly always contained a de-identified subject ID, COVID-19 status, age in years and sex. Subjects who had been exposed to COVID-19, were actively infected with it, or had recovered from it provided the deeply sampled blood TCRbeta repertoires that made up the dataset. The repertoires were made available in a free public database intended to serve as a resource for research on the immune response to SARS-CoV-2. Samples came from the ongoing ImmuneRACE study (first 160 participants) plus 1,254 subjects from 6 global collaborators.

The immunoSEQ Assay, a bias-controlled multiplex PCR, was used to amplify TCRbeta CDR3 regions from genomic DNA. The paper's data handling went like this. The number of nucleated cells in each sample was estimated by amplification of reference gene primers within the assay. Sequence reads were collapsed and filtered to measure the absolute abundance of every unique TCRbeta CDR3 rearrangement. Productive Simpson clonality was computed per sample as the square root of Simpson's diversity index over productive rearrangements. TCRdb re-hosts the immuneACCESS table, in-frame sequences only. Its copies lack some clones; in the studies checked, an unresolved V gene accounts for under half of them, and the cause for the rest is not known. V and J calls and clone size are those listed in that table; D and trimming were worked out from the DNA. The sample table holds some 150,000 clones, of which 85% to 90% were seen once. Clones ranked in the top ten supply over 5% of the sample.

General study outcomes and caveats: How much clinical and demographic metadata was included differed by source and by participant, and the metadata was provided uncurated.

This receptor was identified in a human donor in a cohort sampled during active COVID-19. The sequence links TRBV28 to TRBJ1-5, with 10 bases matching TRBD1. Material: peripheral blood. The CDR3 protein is CASSSTGTGGNQPQHF. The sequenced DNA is TGTGCCAGCAGCTCCACCGGGACAGGGGGCAATCAGCCCCAGCATTTT.